The present TCR beta chain was sequenced within a study of CXCR3-negative and CXCR3-positive naive CD8 T cells. Whole-study findings and limits: Most assays used freshly isolated PBMCs, as cryopreservation partially reduced CXCR3. Memory cells diverged, while naive CXCR3-positive and CXCR3-negative cells had similar TRBV-TRBJ usage.

The CDR3 sequence is 16 residues long. As regards this clonotype: Its antigen is still unknown.

UMI-tagged TRB cDNA libraries were built via 5' RACE. TCRdb reprocessed the 5' RACE reads and stores each CDR3 protein as one record, lacking DNA. The sample is made up of tens of thousands of distinct CDR3 sequences, and the top ten hold about a tenth of it. Sorts performed in triplicate captured 250,000 to 350,000 cells each from every CD8+ T cell subset. The TCR comes from a human donor in good health. Some clones in this sample may be carry-over from other donors' samples. The chain couples TRBV21-1 to TRBJ1-2; the D gene TCRdb calls, TRBD1, cannot be checked with no DNA. TRBV21-1 is a pseudogene locus. The sequenced sample consisted of memory CD8+ T cells from blood. CDR3 region: CASFPYAPGANYGYTF.